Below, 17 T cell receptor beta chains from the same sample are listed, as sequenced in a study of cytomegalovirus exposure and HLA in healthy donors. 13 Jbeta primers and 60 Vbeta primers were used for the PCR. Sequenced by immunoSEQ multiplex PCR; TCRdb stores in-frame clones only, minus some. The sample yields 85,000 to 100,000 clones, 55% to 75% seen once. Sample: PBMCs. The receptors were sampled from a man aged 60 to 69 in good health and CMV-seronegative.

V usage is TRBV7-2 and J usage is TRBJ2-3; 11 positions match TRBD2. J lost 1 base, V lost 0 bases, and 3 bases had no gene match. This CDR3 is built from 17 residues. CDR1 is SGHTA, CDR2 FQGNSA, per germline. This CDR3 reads CASSLAASGGRTDTQYF. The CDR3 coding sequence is TGTGCCAGCAGCTTAGCGGCTAGCGGGGGGCGCACAGATACGCAGTATTTT.

CDR3 nucleotides: TGCGCCAGCAGCTCCCAACCTAGCGGGATGGGAGATACGCAGTATTTT. This codes for CASSSQPSGMGDTQYF. V is TRBV5-1 and J is TRBJ2-3; 9 bases fit TRBD2. The ends lost 3 bases at V and 5 bases at J; junction bases unmatched: 10. Germline V CDR1 and CDR2: SGHRS, YFSETQ. CDR3 size: 16 residues.

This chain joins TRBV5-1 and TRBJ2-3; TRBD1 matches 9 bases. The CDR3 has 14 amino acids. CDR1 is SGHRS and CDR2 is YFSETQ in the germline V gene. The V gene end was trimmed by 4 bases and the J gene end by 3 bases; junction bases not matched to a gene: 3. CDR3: CASSRDRETDTQYF. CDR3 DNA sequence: TGCGCCAGCAGCCGGGACAGGGAGACAGATACGCAGTATTTT.

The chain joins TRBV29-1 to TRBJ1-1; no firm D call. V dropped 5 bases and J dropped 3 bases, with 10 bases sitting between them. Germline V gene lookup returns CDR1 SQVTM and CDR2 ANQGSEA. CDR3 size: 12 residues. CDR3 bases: TGCAGCGTTTCACACGGAGACACTGAAGCTTTCTTT. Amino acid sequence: CSVSHGDTEAFF. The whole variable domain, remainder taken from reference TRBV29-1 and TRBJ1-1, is SAVISQKPSRDICQRGTSLTIQCQVDSQVTMMFWYRQQPGQSLTLIATANQGSEATYESGFVIDKFPISRPNLTFSTLTVSNMSPEDSSIYLCSVSHGDTEAFFGQGTRLTVV.

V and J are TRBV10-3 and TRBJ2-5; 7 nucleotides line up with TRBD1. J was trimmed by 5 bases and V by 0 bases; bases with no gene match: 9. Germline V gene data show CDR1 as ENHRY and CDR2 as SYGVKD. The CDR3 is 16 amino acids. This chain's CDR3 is CAISESGGPRLETQYF. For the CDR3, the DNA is TGTGCCATCAGTGAGTCAGGGGGCCCAAGGTTGGAGACCCAGTACTTC.

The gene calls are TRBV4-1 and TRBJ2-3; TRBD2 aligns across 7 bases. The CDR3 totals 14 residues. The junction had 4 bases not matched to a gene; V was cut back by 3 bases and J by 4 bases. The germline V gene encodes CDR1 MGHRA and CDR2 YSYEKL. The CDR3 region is CASSQRELADTQYF. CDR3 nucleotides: TGCGCCAGCAGCCAGCGGGAGCTGGCAGATACGCAGTATTTT.

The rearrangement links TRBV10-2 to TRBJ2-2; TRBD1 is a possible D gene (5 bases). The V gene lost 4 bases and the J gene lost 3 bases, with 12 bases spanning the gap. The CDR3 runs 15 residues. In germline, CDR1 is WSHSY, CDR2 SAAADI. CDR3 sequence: CASSVDTRDTGELFF. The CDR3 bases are TGCGCCAGCAGTGTTGACACCAGGGACACCGGGGAGCTGTTTTTT.

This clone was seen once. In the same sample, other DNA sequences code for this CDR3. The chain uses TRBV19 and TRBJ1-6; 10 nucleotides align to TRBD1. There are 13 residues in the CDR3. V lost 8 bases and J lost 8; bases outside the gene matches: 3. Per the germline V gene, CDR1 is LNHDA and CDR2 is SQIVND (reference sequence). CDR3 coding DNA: TGTGCCAGTTCCGGGACAGGGGATTCACCCCTCCACTTT. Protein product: CASSGTGDSPLHF.

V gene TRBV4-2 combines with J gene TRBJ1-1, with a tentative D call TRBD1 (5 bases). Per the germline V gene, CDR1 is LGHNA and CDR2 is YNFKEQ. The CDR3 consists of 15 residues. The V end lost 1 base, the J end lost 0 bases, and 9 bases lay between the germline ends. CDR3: CASSQGAGLNTEAFF. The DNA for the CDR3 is TGTGCCAGCAGCCAAGGGGCAGGGTTGAACACTGAAGCTTTCTTT.

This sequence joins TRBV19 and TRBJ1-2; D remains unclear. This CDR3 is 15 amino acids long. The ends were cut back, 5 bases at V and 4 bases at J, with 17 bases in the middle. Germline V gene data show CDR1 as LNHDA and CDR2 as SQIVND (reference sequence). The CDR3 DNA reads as TGTGCCAGTAGTCCGCATGACAAGACCTCCTATGGCTACACCTTC. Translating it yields CASSPHDKTSYGYTF. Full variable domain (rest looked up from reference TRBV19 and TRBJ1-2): DGGITQSPKYLFRKEGQNVTLSCEQNLNHDAMYWYRQDPGQGLRLIYYSQIVNDFQKGDIAEGYSVSREKKESFPLTVTSAQKNPTAFYLCASSPHDKTSYGYTFGSGTRLTVV.

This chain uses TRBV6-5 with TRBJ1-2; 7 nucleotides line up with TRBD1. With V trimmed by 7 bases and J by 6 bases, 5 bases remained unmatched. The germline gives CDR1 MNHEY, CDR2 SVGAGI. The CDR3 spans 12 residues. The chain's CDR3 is CASTGTADGYTF. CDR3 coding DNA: TGTGCCAGCACCGGGACAGCTGATGGCTACACCTTC.

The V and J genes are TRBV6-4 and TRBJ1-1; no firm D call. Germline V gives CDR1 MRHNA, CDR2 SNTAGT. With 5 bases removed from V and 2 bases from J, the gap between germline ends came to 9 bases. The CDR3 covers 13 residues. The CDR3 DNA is TGTGCCAGCAGTATACAGCCTAACACTGAAGCTTTCTTT. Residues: CASSIQPNTEAFF.

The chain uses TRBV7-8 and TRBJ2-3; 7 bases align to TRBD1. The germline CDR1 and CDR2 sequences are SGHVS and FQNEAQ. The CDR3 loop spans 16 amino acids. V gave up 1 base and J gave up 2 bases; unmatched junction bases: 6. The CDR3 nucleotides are TGTGCCAGCAGCTTAGGGATGGGACAGAACACAGATACGCAGTATTTT. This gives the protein CASSLGMGQNTDTQYF.

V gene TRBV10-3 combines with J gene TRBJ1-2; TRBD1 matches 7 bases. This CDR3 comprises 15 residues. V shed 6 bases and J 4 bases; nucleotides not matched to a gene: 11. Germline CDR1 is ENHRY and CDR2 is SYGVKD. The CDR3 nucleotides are TGTGCCATCAGCCGGGACAGCGCCCTCTTCTATGGCTACACCTTC. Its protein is CAISRDSALFYGYTF.

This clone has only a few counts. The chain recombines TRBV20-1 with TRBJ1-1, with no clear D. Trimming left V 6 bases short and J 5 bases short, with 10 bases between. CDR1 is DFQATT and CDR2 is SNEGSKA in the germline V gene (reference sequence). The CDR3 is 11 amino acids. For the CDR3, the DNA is TGCAGTGCGAGTAGTGAGACTGAAGCTTTCTTT. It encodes CSASSETEAFF.

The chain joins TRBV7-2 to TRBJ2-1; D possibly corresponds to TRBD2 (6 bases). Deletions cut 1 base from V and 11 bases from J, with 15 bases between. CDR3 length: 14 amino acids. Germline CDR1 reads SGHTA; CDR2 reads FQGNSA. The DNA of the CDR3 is TGTGCCAGCAGCTTAGGGATTGGCGGGATTAAGCAGTTCTTC. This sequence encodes CASSLGIGGIKQFF.

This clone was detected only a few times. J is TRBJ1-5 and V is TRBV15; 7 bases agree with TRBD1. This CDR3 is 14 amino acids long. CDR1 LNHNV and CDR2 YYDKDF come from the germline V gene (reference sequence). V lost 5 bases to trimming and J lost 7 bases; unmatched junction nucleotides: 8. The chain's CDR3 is CATSLTGLRQPQHF. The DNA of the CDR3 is TGTGCCACCAGCTTGACAGGGCTCCGGCAGCCCCAGCATTTT.